This TCR beta chain was captured in a study of blood T cell repertoires in COVID-19. In the study overall: Acute and convalescent COVID-19 samples came from the United States, Italy and Spain. In each case, the material was cDNA or gDNA derived from T cells, B-cell-depleted T cells, or PBMCs.

Original methodology: Amplifying reference gene primers gave estimates of nucleated cell counts. TCRdb's table, derived via immunoSEQ multiplex PCR, lists solely in-frame clones and lacks some. D and trimming were read from the DNA, whereas the V and J calls and clone size are those reported in that table. Of roughly 180,000 clones in the sample, roughly 85% are singletons; the top ten hold 4.5% to 5.5%. Sequences were obtained from peripheral blood. The source is a woman aged 25 to 39 with acute or convalescent COVID-19.

The CDR3 here is CASSLLTGGHYGYTF. CDR3 bases: TGTGCCAGCAGTTTATTGACAGGAGGACACTATGGCTACACCTTC. V and J are TRBV28 and TRBJ1-2; tentative D call: TRBD1 (6 bases). The CDR3 extends over 15 amino acids. Per the germline V gene, CDR1 is MDHEN and CDR2 is SYDVKM. Between the trimmed V and J ends, which lost 1 base and 3 bases, there was a span of 12 bases.